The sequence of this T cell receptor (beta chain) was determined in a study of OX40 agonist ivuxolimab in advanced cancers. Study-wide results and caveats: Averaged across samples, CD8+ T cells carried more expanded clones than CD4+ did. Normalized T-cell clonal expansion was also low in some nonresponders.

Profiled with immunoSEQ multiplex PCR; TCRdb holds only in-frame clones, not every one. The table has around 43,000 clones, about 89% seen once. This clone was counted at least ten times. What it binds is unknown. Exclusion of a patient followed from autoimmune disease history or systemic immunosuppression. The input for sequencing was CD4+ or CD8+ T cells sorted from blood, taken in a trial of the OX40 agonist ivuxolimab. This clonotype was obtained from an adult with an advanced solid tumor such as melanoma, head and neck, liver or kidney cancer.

DNA of the CDR3: TGCGCCAGCAGCCAGGGGCCAAAGGACGGCTACACCTTC. Encoded protein: CASSQGPKDGYTF. This sequence joins TRBV4-1 and TRBJ1-2, with TRBD1 as a possible D gene (5 bases). CDR1 MGHRA and CDR2 YSYEKL come from the germline V gene. Trimming left V 3 bases short and J 8 bases short, with 13 bases between. This CDR3 contains 13 residues.